The 2 T cell receptor beta chains below come from one sample, sequenced in a study of cytomegalovirus exposure and HLA in healthy donors (dated by TCRdb to 2015 to 2018). Library preparation used the immunoSEQ multiplex PCR assay. TCRdb took this table from immuneACCESS and kept in-frame rearrangements with V and J called. Such tables lack part of the clones; where checked against another copy, unresolved V genes explain under half of the gap, and the rest is unexplained. For this sample there are some 180,000 clones; about 81% appear just once. Over 0.95% of the sample rests with the top ten. The sample comprised PBMCs. The receptors here all came from a woman in her twenties or thirties in good health and CMV-seronegative.

The rearrangement links TRBV5-1 to TRBJ1-1; D is uncertain. Germline loops: CDR1 SGHRS, CDR2 YFSETQ. The length of the CDR3 is 15 residues. V lost 7 bases and J 5 bases, leaving 21 bases between the germline ends. The CDR3 DNA follows: TGCGCCAGCTCCCGGCGGGAGGGTAAGGGAACTGAAGCTTTCTTT. Residues: CASSRREGKGTEAFF. Full variable domain (outside the CDR3, taken from reference TRBV5-1 and TRBJ1-1): KAGVTQTPRYLIKTRGQQVTLSCSPISGHRSVSWYQQTPGQGLQFLFEYFSETQRNKGNFPGRFSGRQFSNSRSEMNVSTLELGDSALYLCASSRREGKGTEAFFGQGTRLTVV.

This clone was counted a few times. This chain links TRBV19 with TRBJ2-6; TRBD1 is a possible D gene (6 bases). The V gene lost 5 bases and the J gene lost 4 bases, with 12 bases spanning the gap. Germline V lookup: CDR1 LNHDA, CDR2 SQIVND (reference sequence). This CDR3 region has 15 residues. CDR3 DNA sequence: TGTGCCAGTAGTGCACAGGGTTACGGGGCCAACGTCCTGACTTTC. As protein: CASSAQGYGANVLTF.